This T cell receptor (beta chain) came from a study of blood T cell repertoires in COVID-19 (dated by TCRdb to the early 2020s). General notes on the study: The collaborator samples originated in the United States, Italy and Spain and spanned the acute and convalescent phases of COVID-19. The material from the prospective study consisted of cDNA or gDNA derived from T cells, B-cell-depleted T cells, or PBMCs. Deeply sampled blood TCRbeta repertoires from subjects exposed to, actively infected with, or recovered from COVID-19 were included in the dataset. HLA class I and class II types, where available, came from metadata supplied by the sample provider rather than from assay-based typing. Nearly every sample came with metadata listing a de-identified subject ID, COVID-19 status, age in years and sex. The repertoires were released in a freely available public database intended as a resource for research on the immune response to SARS-CoV-2. Samples came from the ongoing ImmuneRACE study (first 160 participants) plus 1,254 subjects from 6 global collaborators.

TCRbeta CDR3 regions were amplified from genomic DNA using the immunoSEQ Assay, a bias-controlled multiplex PCR. The original pipeline was this. The number of nucleated cells in each sample was estimated from the amplification of reference gene primers within the assay. Sequence reads were collapsed and filtered to measure the absolute abundance of every unique TCRbeta CDR3 rearrangement. For each sample, productive Simpson clonality was calculated as the square root of Simpson's diversity index over productive rearrangements. This immuneACCESS table, as held by TCRdb, lists in-frame sequences with V and J called but not all clones. Of the missing ones, under half trace to an unresolved V gene in checked studies; the others have no known cause. For V, J and clone size, that table is used; D and trimming come from the DNA. For this sample the table gives about 200,000 clones, of which 70% to 90% were detected only once. Roughly a sixth of the sample rests with the top ten.

In Seattle, one collaborating source enrolled patients while the infection was active and tracked those patients longitudinally over the course of disease. Each collaborating institution followed its own protocols to collect whole blood in K2EDTA tubes. For TCRbeta analysis, collaborators shipped samples in one of three forms: frozen whole blood, isolated PBMCs, or DNA extracted from either of those sample types. Results the study describes overall, beyond this receptor: Clinical and demographic metadata were provided uncurated, with the amount varying by source and participant.

Details on this clone: This clone's antigen is unknown. No qualities accompany the bases; no much larger clone lies one base away.

The junction carries 19 bases between V and J, which are trimmed by 4 bases and 11 bases respectively. Looking up the germline V gene yields CDR1 SQVTM and CDR2 ANQGSEA. The CDR3 starts with the cysteine, ends with the phenylalanine, and has 13 residues. The read is trimmed to its CDR3 DNA, 39 bases read in frame from base 1. The chain is encoded by TRBV29-1 joined to TRBJ2-3, and perhaps TRBD1 as D gene, on 5 matching bases. The clonotype comes from a man aged 45-60 years with COVID-19, enrolled during active disease. The sequenced sample consisted of peripheral blood. The CDR3: CSVGQGPYGEQYF. The nucleotide sequence reads TGCAGCGTTGGTCAGGGCCCTTATGGGGAGCAGTATTTT.